The sequence of this T cell receptor beta chain was determined in a study of early T cells in non-severe SARS-CoV-2 infection. Across the study: Investigators sequenced bulk RNA drawn from unsorted whole blood, and chains remained unpaired.

Individual cDNA molecules were tagged with unique molecular identifiers. TCRdb analysed the 5' RACE reads with MiXCR anew, one entry per CDR3 protein. The profile shows tens of thousands of distinct CDR3 sequences, under 8% of them singletons. This clonotype was detected ten times or more. Its target is not known. Trimming removed 4 bases from V and 6 bases from J, with 14 bases in between. The CDR3 loop spans 14 amino acids. Germline loops: CDR1 MDHEN, CDR2 SYDVKM. Study results and caveats: VDJdb matching skewed toward anti-spike CD8 responses, missing private and CD4 specificities.

The clonotype originates from an adult who was a healthcare worker with PCR-confirmed SARS-CoV-2 infection or an uninfected control (not recorded which). Specimen: whole blood. V usage is TRBV28 and J usage is TRBJ2-3; TRBD1 is a possible D gene (5 bases). In DNA, the CDR3 is TGTGCCAGCAGTTGGTTGGACAACGTGGATACGCAGTATTTT. Its translation: CASSWLDNVDTQYF.